The 11 T cell receptor beta chains in this list originate from one sample, sequenced in a study of PD-1 blockade in classical Hodgkin lymphoma. TCRdb's copy holds only in-frame clones and misses some; the assay was immunoSEQ multiplex PCR. The data show about 15,000 clones, about four fifths seen once. Time point given: newly diagnosed, previously untreated cHL patient sample. Specimen: peripheral blood mononuclear cells (PBMCs). The receptor set was obtained from a human donor with classical Hodgkin lymphoma.

The CDR3 coding sequence is TGTGCCAGCAGTGAATTTAGGACGGACTATGGCTACACCTTC. This codes for CASSEFRTDYGYTF. V and J are TRBV25-1 and TRBJ1-2; D uncertain. Trimming removed 1 base from V and 3 bases from J, with 9 bases in between. This CDR3 spans 14 amino acids. The germline CDR1 and CDR2 sequences are MGHDK and SYGVNS.

The chain joins TRBV10-2 to TRBJ1-4; TRBD1 agrees at 10 bases. Germline V gene data show CDR1 as WSHSY and CDR2 as SAAADI. V was clipped by 4 bases and J by 6 bases; unmatched bases: 5. The CDR3 is 15 amino acids. CDR3 sequence: CASSATGTGDEKLFF. CDR3 in DNA: TGCGCCAGCAGTGCCACCGGGACAGGGGATGAAAAACTGTTTTTT.

This clone was seen a few times. V gene TRBV7-9 combines with J gene TRBJ2-2; tentatively, D is TRBD1 or TRBD2 (7 bases each). V lost 5 bases to trimming and J lost 4 bases, with 17 bases between them. The CDR3 runs to 16 residues. The germline V gene encodes CDR1 SEHNR and CDR2 FQNEAQ (reference sequence). The CDR3 protein is CASSPLAGGGTGELFF. The CDR3 nucleotides read TGTGCCAGCAGCCCCCTGGCAGGGGGGGGCACCGGGGAGCTGTTTTTT.

This chain connects TRBV11-2 to TRBJ2-2, with TRBD2 matching 7 bases. Losses at the gene ends were 8 bases for V and 0 bases for J; bases not matched to a gene: 9. Germline V gene data show CDR1 as SGHAT and CDR2 as FQNNGV. CDR3 length equals 16 residues. CDR3 protein: CASPRGRATNTGELFF. In DNA, the CDR3 is TGTGCCAGCCCCCGGGGGAGGGCCACGAACACCGGGGAGCTGTTTTTT.

The chain combines TRBV5-6 with TRBJ2-5, with a tentative D call TRBD2 (5 bases). The CDR3 loop spans 15 amino acids. The V end was cut by 1 base, the J end by 4 bases, with 14 bases between. In germline, CDR1 is SGHDT, CDR2 YYEEEE. The CDR3 reads CASSLRSGIRETQYF. The CDR3 coding sequence is TGTGCCAGCAGCTTGCGGTCGGGGATTAGAGAGACCCAGTACTTC.

The V gene is TRBV6-4, the J gene TRBJ2-2; the D is unclear. Looked up from germline, CDR1 is MRHNA and CDR2 is SNTAGT. The CDR3 length is 14 residues. V was trimmed by 4 bases and J by 3 bases, leaving 9 bases between them. This CDR3 is CASSVDRDTGELFF. CDR3 bases: TGTGCCAGCAGTGTGGACCGAGACACCGGGGAGCTGTTTTTT.

The chain couples TRBV2 to TRBJ1-1; D may be TRBD1 (6 bases). Deletions cut 6 bases from V and 4 bases from J, with 12 bases between. The CDR3 has 13 residues. Per germline, CDR1 SNHLY and CDR2 FYNNEI. The CDR3 protein is CASSDRSGTEAFF. The CDR3 region has the DNA TGTGCCAGCAGCGACAGGAGCGGCACTGAAGCTTTCTTT.

The rearrangement links TRBV19 to TRBJ1-1, with D uncertain. Germline values: CDR1 LNHDA, CDR2 SQIVND (reference sequence). This CDR3 comprises 15 residues. Trimming cost V 1 base and J 2 bases, with 11 bases left between them. CDR3 in amino acids: CASSIVGRKNTEAFF. CDR3 DNA sequence: TGTGCCAGTAGTATAGTCGGCAGGAAAAACACTGAAGCTTTCTTT.

V gene TRBV19 combines with J gene TRBJ2-3; 10 nucleotides align to TRBD2. The CDR3 totals 20 residues. CDR1 and CDR2 (germline): LNHDA, SQIVND (reference sequence). The trim removed 3 bases at V and 5 bases at J, leaving 20 bases unmatched. CDR3 in amino acids: CASSIFVGGAAGGPGDTQYF. The CDR3 coding sequence is TGTGCCAGTAGTATTTTTGTCGGGGGGGCAGCGGGAGGGCCAGGAGATACGCAGTATTTT.

The chain is built from TRBV7-9 and TRBJ1-1, with D maybe TRBD1 (6 bases). The germline gives CDR1 SEHNR, CDR2 FQNEAQ (reference sequence). This CDR3 has 15 residues. V lost 5 bases and J lost 1, with 14 bases in between. The CDR3 is CASSQIGGGNTEAFF. CDR3 bases: TGTGCCAGCAGCCAGATAGGAGGGGGGAACACTGAAGCTTTCTTT. The whole variable domain, remainder taken from reference TRBV7-9 and TRBJ1-1, is DTGVSQNPRHKITKRGQNVTFRCDPISEHNRLYWYRQTLGQGPEFLTYFQNEAQLEKSRLLSDRFSAERPKGSFSTLEIQRTEQGDSAMYLCASSQIGGGNTEAFFGQGTRLTVV.

The chain links TRBV5-6 to TRBJ2-7, with D hard to call. The CDR3 runs 12 residues. The germline V gene has CDR1 SGHDT and CDR2 YYEEEE. Trimming pared 4 bases from V and 1 base from J, leaving 6 bases between. CDR3 sequence (DNA): TGTGCCAGCAGCCGGTGGTCCTACGAGCAGTACTTC. The encoded protein is CASSRWSYEQYF.